Listed here are 3 T cell receptor beta chains from one sample, sequenced in a study of beta chain features in type 1 diabetes. Overall study results and limits: Across all four CD4+ subsets, people with type 1 diabetes showed modestly shorter TCRB CDR3s.

No antigen has been identified for these receptors. TCRB transcripts that were expressed got sequenced, as all of the isolated RNA had been reverse transcribed. Sequencing was performed with immunoSEQ multiplex PCR; in TCRdb, only in-frame clones are kept and a portion is missing. The sample consists of about 370,000 clones, around 9.6% of them appearing once. The specimen was central memory CD4+ T cells from blood. These receptors originate from a man aged 30 to 45 with type 1 diabetes.

This rearrangement joins TRBV18 to TRBJ2-3, with D maybe TRBD2 (7 bases). Germline V gene data show CDR1 as KGHSH and CDR2 as LQKENI. Trimming cost V 6 bases and J 3 bases, with 13 bases left between them. This CDR3 has 14 amino acids. The DNA of the CDR3 is TGTGCCAGCTCGCGGGGGACAACAACAGATACGCAGTATTTT. Translating it yields CASSRGTTTDTQYF.

The chain uses TRBV11-2 and TRBJ2-2; perhaps TRBD2 as D (6 bases). V was clipped by 5 bases and J by 6 bases, with 13 bases between them. This CDR3 region has 14 residues. Germline-derived CDR1 and CDR2 are SGHAT and FQNNGV. In nucleotides, the CDR3 is TGTGCCAGCAGCCCCACTGGAGGGGCCGGGGAGCTGTTTTTT. Its protein is CASSPTGGAGELFF.

This chain connects TRBV28 to TRBJ2-3; D may match TRBD1 or TRBD2 (5 bases each). Per the germline V gene, CDR1 is MDHEN and CDR2 is SYDVKM. The CDR3 covers 14 residues. Trimming removed 4 bases at V and 1 base at J, with 9 bases between. CDR3 amino acids: CASSSQGRTDTQYF. The CDR3 DNA reads TGTGCCAGCAGTTCGCAGGGACGCACAGATACGCAGTATTTT. The full variable domain, with the rest looked up from reference TRBV28 and TRBJ2-3, is DVKVTQSSRYLVKRTGEKVFLECVQDMDHENMFWYRQDPGLGLRLIYFSYDVKMKEKGDIPEGYSVSREKKERFSLILESASTNQTSMYLCASSSQGRTDTQYFGPGTRLTVL.